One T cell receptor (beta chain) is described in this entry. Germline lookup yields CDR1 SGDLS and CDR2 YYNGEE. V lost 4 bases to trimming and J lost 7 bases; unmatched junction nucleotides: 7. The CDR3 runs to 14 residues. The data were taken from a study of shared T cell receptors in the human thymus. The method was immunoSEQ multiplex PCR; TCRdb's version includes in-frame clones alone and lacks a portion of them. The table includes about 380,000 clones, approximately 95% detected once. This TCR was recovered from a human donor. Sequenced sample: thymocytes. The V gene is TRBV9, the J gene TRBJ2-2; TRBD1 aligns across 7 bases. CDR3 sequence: CASSPRGSYGELFF. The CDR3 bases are TGTGCCAGCAGCCCCAGGGGGTCTTACGGGGAGCTGTTTTTT.